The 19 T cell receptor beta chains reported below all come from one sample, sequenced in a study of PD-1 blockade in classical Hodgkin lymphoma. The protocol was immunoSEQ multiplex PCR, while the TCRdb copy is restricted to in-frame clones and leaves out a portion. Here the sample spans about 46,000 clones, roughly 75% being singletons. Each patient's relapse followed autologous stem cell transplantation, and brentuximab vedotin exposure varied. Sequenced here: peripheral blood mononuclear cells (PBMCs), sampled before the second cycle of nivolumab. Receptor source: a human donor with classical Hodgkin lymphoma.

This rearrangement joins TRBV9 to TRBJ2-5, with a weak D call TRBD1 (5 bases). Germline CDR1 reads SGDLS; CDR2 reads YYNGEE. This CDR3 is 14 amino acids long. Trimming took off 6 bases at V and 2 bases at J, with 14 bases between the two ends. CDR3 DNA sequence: TGTGCCAGCAATAGACTGGGGCCTCAAGAGACCCAGTACTTC. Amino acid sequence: CASNRLGPQETQYF.

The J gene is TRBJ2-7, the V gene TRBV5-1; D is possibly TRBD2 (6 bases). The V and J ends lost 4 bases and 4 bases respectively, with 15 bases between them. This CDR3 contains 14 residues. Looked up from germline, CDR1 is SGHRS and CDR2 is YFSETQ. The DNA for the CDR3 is TGCGCCAGCAGCCTTTATAGCGGCGGTTACGAGCAGTACTTC. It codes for CASSLYSGGYEQYF. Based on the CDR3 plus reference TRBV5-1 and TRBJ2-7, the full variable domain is KAGVTQTPRYLIKTRGQQVTLSCSPISGHRSVSWYQQTPGQGLQFLFEYFSETQRNKGNFPGRFSGRQFSNSRSEMNVSTLELGDSALYLCASSLYSGGYEQYFGPGTRLTVT.

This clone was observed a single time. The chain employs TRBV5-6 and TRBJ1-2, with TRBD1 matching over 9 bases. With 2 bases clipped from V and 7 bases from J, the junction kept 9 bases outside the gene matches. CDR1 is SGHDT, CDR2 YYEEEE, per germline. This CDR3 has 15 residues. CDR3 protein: CASSLRTGEYGGYTF. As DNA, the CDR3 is TGTGCCAGCAGCTTAAGGACAGGGGAGTATGGTGGCTACACCTTC.

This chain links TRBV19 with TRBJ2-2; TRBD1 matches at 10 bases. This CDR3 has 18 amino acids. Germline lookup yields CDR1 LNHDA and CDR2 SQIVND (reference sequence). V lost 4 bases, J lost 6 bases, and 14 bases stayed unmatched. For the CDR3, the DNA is TGTGCCAGTAGTAATGGGGGCCGGGACAGGGGATGGTCCGGGGAGCTGTTTTTT. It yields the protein CASSNGGRDRGWSGELFF. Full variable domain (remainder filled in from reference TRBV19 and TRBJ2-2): DGGITQSPKYLFRKEGQNVTLSCEQNLNHDAMYWYRQDPGQGLRLIYYSQIVNDFQKGDIAEGYSVSREKKESFPLTVTSAQKNPTAFYLCASSNGGRDRGWSGELFFGEGSRLTVL.

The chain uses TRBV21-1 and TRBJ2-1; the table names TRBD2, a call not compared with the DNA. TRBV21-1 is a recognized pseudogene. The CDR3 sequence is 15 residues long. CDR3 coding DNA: TGTGCCAGCAGCACCCCTAGCGGGGGGGAATATGAGCAGTTCTTC. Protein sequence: CASSTPSGGEYEQFF.

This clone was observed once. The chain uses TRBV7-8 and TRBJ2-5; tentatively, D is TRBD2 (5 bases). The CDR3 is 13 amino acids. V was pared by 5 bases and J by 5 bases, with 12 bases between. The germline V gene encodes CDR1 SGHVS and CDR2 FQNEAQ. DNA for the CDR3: TGTGCCAGCAGCCCTACTAGGGTCGAGACCCAGTACTTC. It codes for CASSPTRVETQYF.

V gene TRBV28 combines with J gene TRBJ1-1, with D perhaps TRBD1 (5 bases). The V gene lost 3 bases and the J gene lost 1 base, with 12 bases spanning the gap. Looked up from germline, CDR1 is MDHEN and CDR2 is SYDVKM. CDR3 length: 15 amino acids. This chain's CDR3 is CASSLGGGANTEAFF. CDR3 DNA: TGTGCCAGCAGTTTGGGTGGGGGTGCGAACACTGAAGCTTTCTTT. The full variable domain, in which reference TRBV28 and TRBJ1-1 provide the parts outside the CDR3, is DVKVTQSSRYLVKRTGEKVFLECVQDMDHENMFWYRQDPGLGLRLIYFSYDVKMKEKGDIPEGYSVSREKKERFSLILESASTNQTSMYLCASSLGGGANTEAFFGQGTRLTVV.

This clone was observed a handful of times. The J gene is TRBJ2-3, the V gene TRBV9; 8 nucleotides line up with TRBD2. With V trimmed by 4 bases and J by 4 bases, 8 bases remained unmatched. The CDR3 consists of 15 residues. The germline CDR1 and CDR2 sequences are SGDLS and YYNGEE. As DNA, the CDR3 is TGTGCCAGCAGCTTCAGCGGGAGTCCCCCAGATACGCAGTATTTT. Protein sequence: CASSFSGSPPDTQYF.

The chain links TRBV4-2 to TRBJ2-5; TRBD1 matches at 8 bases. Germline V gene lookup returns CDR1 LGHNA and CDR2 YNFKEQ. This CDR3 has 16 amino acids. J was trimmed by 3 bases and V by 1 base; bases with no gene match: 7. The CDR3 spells CASSQVPQQGEETQYF. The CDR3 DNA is TGTGCCAGCAGCCAAGTTCCGCAACAGGGGGAAGAGACCCAGTACTTC.

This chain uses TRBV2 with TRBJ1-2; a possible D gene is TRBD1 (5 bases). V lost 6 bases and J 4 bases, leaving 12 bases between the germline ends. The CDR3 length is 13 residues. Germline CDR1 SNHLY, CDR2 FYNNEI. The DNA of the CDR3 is TGTGCCAGCAGAGCGGGGGTCCCCTATGGCTACACCTTC. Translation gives CASRAGVPYGYTF.

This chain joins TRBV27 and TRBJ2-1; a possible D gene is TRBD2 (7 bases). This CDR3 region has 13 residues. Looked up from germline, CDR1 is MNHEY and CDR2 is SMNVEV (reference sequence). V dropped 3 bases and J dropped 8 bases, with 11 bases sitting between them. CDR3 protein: CASSFGGADEQFF. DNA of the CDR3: TGTGCCAGCAGTTTTGGGGGGGCTGATGAGCAGTTCTTC.

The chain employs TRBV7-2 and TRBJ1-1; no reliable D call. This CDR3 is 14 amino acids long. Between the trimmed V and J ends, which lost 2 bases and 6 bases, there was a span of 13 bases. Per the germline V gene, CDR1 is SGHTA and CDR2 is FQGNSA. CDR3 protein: CASSLTRYWAEAFF. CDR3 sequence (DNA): TGTGCCAGCAGCTTAACGCGATACTGGGCTGAAGCTTTCTTT.

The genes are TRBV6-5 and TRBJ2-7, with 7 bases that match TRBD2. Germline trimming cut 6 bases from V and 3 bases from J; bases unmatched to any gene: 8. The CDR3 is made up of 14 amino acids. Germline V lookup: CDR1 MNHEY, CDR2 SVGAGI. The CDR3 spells CASSLSGLLYEQYF. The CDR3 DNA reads TGTGCCAGCAGCCTCTCGGGACTACTCTACGAGCAGTACTTC.

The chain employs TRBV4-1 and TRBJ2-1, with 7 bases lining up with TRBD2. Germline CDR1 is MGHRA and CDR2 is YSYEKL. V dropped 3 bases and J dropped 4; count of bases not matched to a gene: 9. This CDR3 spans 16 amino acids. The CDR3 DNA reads TGCGCCAGCAGCCATGTCGGGCTAGCGGTTTACAATGAGCAGTTCTTC. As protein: CASSHVGLAVYNEQFF.

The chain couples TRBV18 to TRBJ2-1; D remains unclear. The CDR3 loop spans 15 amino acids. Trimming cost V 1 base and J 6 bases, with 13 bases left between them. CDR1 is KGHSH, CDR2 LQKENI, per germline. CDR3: CASSPRPPPRNEQFF. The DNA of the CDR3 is TGTGCCAGCTCACCACGGCCTCCACCCCGCAATGAGCAGTTCTTC.

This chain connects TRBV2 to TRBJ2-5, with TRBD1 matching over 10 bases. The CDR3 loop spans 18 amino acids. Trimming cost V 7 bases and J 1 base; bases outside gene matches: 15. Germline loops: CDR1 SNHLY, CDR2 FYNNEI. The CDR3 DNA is TGTGCCAGCACTTACGTGAAGGGACAGGGGCTGATCCAAGAGACCCAGTACTTC. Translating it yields CASTYVKGQGLIQETQYF. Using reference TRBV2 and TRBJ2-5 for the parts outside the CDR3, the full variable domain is EPEVTQTPSHQVTQMGQEVILRCVPISNHLYFYWYRQILGQKVEFLVSFYNNEISEKSEIFDDQFSVERPDGSNFTLKIRSTKLEDSAMYFCASTYVKGQGLIQETQYFGPGTRLLVL.

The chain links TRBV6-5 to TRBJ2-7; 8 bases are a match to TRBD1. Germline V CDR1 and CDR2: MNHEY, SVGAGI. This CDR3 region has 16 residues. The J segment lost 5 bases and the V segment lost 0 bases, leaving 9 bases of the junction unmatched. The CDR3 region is CASSYSLGQGADEQYF. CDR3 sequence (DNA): TGTGCCAGCAGTTACTCGTTGGGGCAGGGGGCGGACGAGCAGTACTTC.

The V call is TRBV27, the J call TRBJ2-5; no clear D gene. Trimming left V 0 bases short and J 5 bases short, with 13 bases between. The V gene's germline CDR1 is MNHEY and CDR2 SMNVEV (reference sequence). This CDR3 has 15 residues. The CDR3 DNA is TGTGCCAGCAGTTTATCCCCGACCCCGCGGGAGACCCAGTACTTC. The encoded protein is CASSLSPTPRETQYF.

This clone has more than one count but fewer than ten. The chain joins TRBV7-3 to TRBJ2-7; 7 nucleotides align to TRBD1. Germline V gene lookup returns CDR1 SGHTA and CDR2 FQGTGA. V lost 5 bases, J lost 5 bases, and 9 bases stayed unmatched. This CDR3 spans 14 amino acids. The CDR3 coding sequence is TGTGCCAGCAGCGTATCGACAGGGTCTAACGAGCAGTACTTC. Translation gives CASSVSTGSNEQYF. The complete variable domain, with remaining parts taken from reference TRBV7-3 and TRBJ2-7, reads GAGVSQTPSNKVTEKGKYVELRCDPISGHTALYWYRQSLGQGPEFLIYFQGTGAADDSGLPNDRFFAVRPEGSVSTLKIQRTERGDSAVYLCASSVSTGSNEQYFGPGTRLTVT.